Listed here are 18 T cell receptor beta chains from one sample, sequenced in a study of blood T cell repertoires in COVID-19. Some clones are missing from TCRdb's copy, which holds only in-frame ones; the method was immunoSEQ multiplex PCR. This repertoire shows 200,000 to 300,000 clones, just under 90% found once; its top ten account for 3.5% to 4.5%. Sequenced: peripheral blood. These receptors originate from a woman aged 40 to 50 with acute or convalescent COVID-19.

The chain couples TRBV19 to TRBJ1-5, with 10 bases that match TRBD1. The ends lost 2 bases at V and 2 bases at J; junction bases unmatched: 3. The CDR3 runs to 16 residues. CDR1 is LNHDA, CDR2 SQIVND, per germline (reference sequence). Here the CDR3 DNA reads TGTGCCAGTAGTATACCCGGACAGGGGGGCAATCAGCCCCAGCATTTT. Protein sequence: CASSIPGQGGNQPQHF.

The rearrangement uses TRBV12-3 or TRBV12-4 and TRBJ1-3, with 7 bases that match TRBD1. V was pared by 6 bases and J by 14 bases, with 7 bases of the junction left unmatched. The CDR3 runs 11 residues. The CDR3 DNA reads TGTGCCAGCAGCCGGCCCGGGACAGTATATTTT. Amino acid sequence: CASSRPGTVYF.

This rearrangement joins TRBV7-6 to TRBJ2-3, with D maybe TRBD2 (6 bases). With 5 bases removed from V and 0 bases from J, the gap between germline ends came to 24 bases. The CDR3 is made up of 19 amino acids. Per germline, CDR1 SGHVS and CDR2 FNYEAQ. CDR3 sequence (DNA): TGTGCCAGCAGCCTCCCCGTGGGGGGAGAAATGCTAAGCACAGATACGCAGTATTTT. As protein: CASSLPVGGEMLSTDTQYF.

The CDR3 here is CASIPNYSGANVLTF. As DNA, the CDR3 is TGTGCCAGCATTCCGAACTACTCTGGGGCCAACGTCCTGACTTTC. This chain joins TRBV28 and TRBJ2-6; D remains unclear. The ends were cut back, 7 bases at V and 0 bases at J, with 10 bases in the middle. The CDR3 has 15 amino acids. The V gene's germline CDR1 is MDHEN and CDR2 SYDVKM. The full variable domain, completed using reference TRBV28 and TRBJ2-6, is DVKVTQSSRYLVKRTGEKVFLECVQDMDHENMFWYRQDPGLGLRLIYFSYDVKMKEKGDIPEGYSVSREKKERFSLILESASTNQTSMYLCASIPNYSGANVLTFGAGSRLTVL.

The chain joins TRBV2 to TRBJ1-2; 8 bases match TRBD1. The CDR3 extends over 13 amino acids. Germline V gene data show CDR1 as SNHLY and CDR2 as FYNNEI. J was trimmed by 7 bases and V by 6 bases; bases with no gene match: 7. CDR3 sequence reads: CASRGSRGLGYTF. In DNA, the CDR3 is TGTGCCAGCAGAGGTAGCAGGGGGCTTGGCTACACCTTC.

The chain couples TRBV2 to TRBJ2-1; TRBD2 might be the D (7 bases). Germline assignment: CDR1 SNHLY and CDR2 FYNNEI. V lost 0 bases and J lost 7, with 13 bases in between. This CDR3 comprises 15 residues. The CDR3 DNA reads TGTGCCAGCAGTGAAGCGGGGGGGCTAGGTAATGAGCAGTTCTTC. Protein product: CASSEAGGLGNEQFF. Together with reference TRBV2 and TRBJ2-1, the CDR3 gives the full variable domain: EPEVTQTPSHQVTQMGQEVILRCVPISNHLYFYWYRQILGQKVEFLVSFYNNEISEKSEIFDDQFSVERPDGSNFTLKIRSTKLEDSAMYFCASSEAGGLGNEQFFGPGTRLTVL.

The rearrangement links TRBV6-5 to TRBJ1-2; perhaps TRBD1 as D (6 bases). Between the trimmed V and J ends, which lost 7 bases and 8 bases, there was a span of 17 bases. CDR3 length: 13 residues. From germline, CDR1 is MNHEY and CDR2 SVGAGI. The CDR3 nucleotides are TGTGCCAGCACCCTGGGAGGGGGGCTCGGCTACACCTTC. Protein sequence: CASTLGGGLGYTF.

The rearrangement links TRBV2 to TRBJ1-4; 9 nucleotides match TRBD1. Trimming at V came to 7 bases and at J to 10 bases, leaving 25 bases not matched to a gene. The CDR3 covers 19 residues. The germline V gene has CDR1 SNHLY and CDR2 FYNNEI. CDR3 coding DNA: TGTGCCAGCACCCGAGAAACCGGGACAGGGCGAATTTTGTTGGGAAAACTGTTTTTT. It is translated as CASTRETGTGRILLGKLFF.

This clone occurred a few times. The chain recombines TRBV24-1 with TRBJ1-5, with a weak D call TRBD1 (5 bases). The CDR3 contains 15 residues. Germline V lookup: CDR1 KGHDR, CDR2 SFDVKD. V lost 4 bases to trimming and J lost 4 bases, with 13 bases between them. CDR3 bases: TGTGCCACCAGTGACGCCGGACATACGAATCAGCCCCAGCATTTT. It yields the protein CATSDAGHTNQPQHF.

The gene calls are TRBV10-2 and TRBJ2-7; TRBD2 might be the D (6 bases). Trimming removed 4 bases at V and 1 base at J, with 8 bases between. This CDR3 has 13 residues. In germline, CDR1 is WSHSY, CDR2 SAAADI. The CDR3 sequence is CASSGEASYEQYV. The CDR3 nucleotides are TGCGCCAGCAGTGGGGAGGCGTCCTACGAGCAGTACGTC.

This clone was picked up a small number of times. V gene TRBV7-3 combines with J gene TRBJ2-1, with 8 bases identical to TRBD2. V lost 5 bases, J lost 7 bases, and 10 bases stayed unmatched. The CDR3 is 15 residues long. CDR1 is SGHTA, CDR2 FQGTGA, per germline. The CDR3 spells CASSLIIAGRNEQFF. CDR3 bases: TGTGCCAGCAGCCTGATAATAGCGGGGAGGAATGAGCAGTTCTTC.

This chain uses TRBV5-6 with TRBJ2-3; D gene unclear. The CDR3 runs 13 residues. The V gene's germline CDR1 is SGHDT and CDR2 YYEEEE. Trimming removed 4 bases at V and 6 bases at J, with 12 bases between. CDR3 sequence (DNA): TGTGCCAGCAGCCCTCGGGTTCGGGATACGCAGTATTTT. Its protein product is CASSPRVRDTQYF.

The chain recombines TRBV7-9 with TRBJ2-3; 7 bases are a match to TRBD2. J was trimmed by 0 bases and V by 2 bases; bases with no gene match: 11. The CDR3 is 18 residues long. CDR1 is SEHNR and CDR2 is FQNEAQ in the germline V gene (reference sequence). The CDR3 spells CASSLPSRLAASTDTQYF. The CDR3 DNA sequence: TGTGCCAGCAGCTTACCTTCCCGTCTAGCGGCGAGCACAGATACGCAGTATTTT.

The rearrangement links TRBV19 to TRBJ2-5; 13 nucleotides align to TRBD2. In germline, CDR1 is LNHDA, CDR2 SQIVND (reference sequence). V gave up 4 bases and J gave up 5 bases; unmatched junction bases: 10. This CDR3 is 17 amino acids long. The chain's CDR3 is CASSTTSGGPLRETQYF. CDR3 nucleotides: TGTGCCAGTAGTACGACTAGCGGGGGGCCCCTAAGGGAGACCCAGTACTTC.

This sequence joins TRBV4-1 and TRBJ1-3; TRBD1 is a possible D gene (5 bases). CDR3 size: 16 residues. The germline CDR1 and CDR2 sequences are MGHRA and YSYEKL. Trimming removed 5 bases at V and 2 bases at J, with 16 bases between. The CDR3 nucleotides are TGCGCCAGCAGCTACCGAGAAGAAGGGGCTGGAAACACCATATATTTT. Encoded protein: CASSYREEGAGNTIYF.

The chain combines TRBV7-3 with TRBJ2-3, with a tentative D call TRBD2 (6 bases). Germline V gene data show CDR1 as SGHTA and CDR2 as FQGTGA. CDR3 length equals 15 residues. The V gene lost 5 bases and the J gene lost 1 base, with 13 bases spanning the gap. This CDR3 reads CASSAGGGGTDTQYF. CDR3 sequence (DNA): TGTGCCAGCAGCGCAGGCGGAGGGGGCACAGATACGCAGTATTTT.

The chain carries TRBV7-3 and TRBJ2-1, with 7 bases matching TRBD1. Looked up from germline, CDR1 is SGHTA and CDR2 is FQGTGA. V was clipped by 3 bases and J by 7 bases; unmatched bases: 9. The CDR3 loop spans 15 amino acids. The DNA for the CDR3 is TGTGCCAGCAGCTTGATGGGACAGAATCAGAATGAGCAGTTCTTC. It is translated as CASSLMGQNQNEQFF.

The genes are TRBV9 and TRBJ1-2; 12 nucleotides agree with TRBD1. The CDR3 runs 14 residues. Trimming took 6 bases from V and 10 from J; bases not matched to a gene: 10. CDR1 SGDLS and CDR2 YYNGEE come from the germline V gene. The CDR3 region is CASTPFGTGGFYTF. Here the CDR3 DNA reads TGTGCCAGCACCCCATTCGGGACAGGGGGCTTCTACACCTTC. The whole variable domain, filled in from reference TRBV9 and TRBJ1-2, reads DSGVTQTPKHLITATGQRVTLRCSPRSGDLSVYWYQQSLDQGLQFLIQYYNGEERAKGNILERFSAQQFPDLHSELNLSSLELGDSALYFCASTPFGTGGFYTFGSGTRLTVV.